Listed here are 7 T cell receptor beta chains from one sample, sequenced in a study of shared clonotypes between healthy human individuals. Method: immunoSEQ multiplex PCR; TCRdb's copy keeps in-frame clones and lacks some. The sample includes roughly 2.2 million clones, more than 85% of them seen just once. Material for sequencing was naive CD4+ T cells from PBMCs. Subset defined: CD45RA+ positively selected. These TCRs come from a man between 18 and 35 years old in good health. Some clones in this sample may be carry-over from other donors' samples.

On this clone itself: Other DNA sequences of this sample code for an identical CDR3. V is TRBV4-1 and J is TRBJ2-3; 9 positions match TRBD2. The CDR3 extends over 15 amino acids. From germline, CDR1 is MGHRA and CDR2 YSYEKL. Unmatched junction bases numbered 3, after V lost 1 base and J lost 4 bases. For the CDR3, the DNA is TGCGCCAGCAGCCAAGTAGCGGGAGTGGCAGATACGCAGTATTTT. This sequence encodes CASSQVAGVADTQYF.

This clone was found a few times. The CDR3 sequence is CSVEPIMGTEAFF. CDR3 nucleotides: TGCAGCGTTGAACCGATAATGGGGACTGAAGCTTTCTTT. The chain couples TRBV29-1 to TRBJ1-1; unclear D gene. The germline V gene encodes CDR1 SQVTM and CDR2 ANQGSEA. This CDR3 is built from 13 residues. Trimming removed 2 bases from V and 5 bases from J, with 12 bases in between.

This clone was seen only once. The rearrangement joins TRBV14 to TRBJ2-5; D possibly uses TRBD1 or TRBD2 (6 bases each). Germline V gene data show CDR1 as SGHDN and CDR2 as FVKESK. V lost 4 bases and J 4 bases, leaving 16 bases between the germline ends. This CDR3 is built from 15 residues. This CDR3 reads CASSPGDWLGETQYF. The DNA of the CDR3 is TGTGCCAGCAGCCCAGGGGACTGGCTAGGAGAGACCCAGTACTTC.

This chain joins TRBV19 and TRBJ2-1, with 8 bases matching TRBD2. This CDR3 has 15 amino acids. The J segment lost 4 bases and the V segment lost 10 bases, leaving 12 bases of the junction unmatched. Germline loops: CDR1 LNHDA, CDR2 SQIVND (reference sequence). The CDR3 DNA follows: TGTGCCACCCGATCGGGGGGGCAGCCGTACAATGAGCAGTTCTTC. It codes for CATRSGGQPYNEQFF.

The chain combines TRBV30 with TRBJ2-3; the match to TRBD2 covers 7 bases. The CDR3 is 14 amino acids. With V trimmed by 8 bases and J by 8 bases, 16 bases remained unmatched. Germline V gives CDR1 GTSNPN, CDR2 SVGIG (reference sequence). As DNA, the CDR3 is TGTGCCGGGCAGACTAGCACCCTCGTTCGTACGCAGTATTTT. Translating gives CAGQTSTLVRTQYF.

As DNA, the CDR3 is TGCGCCAGCAGCCCCAACCCAGCGGTCCCCAACCACGAGCAGTACTTC. Amino acids: CASSPNPAVPNHEQYF. The chain is built from TRBV5-1 and TRBJ2-7, with D tentatively TRBD2 (5 bases). V lost 4 bases to trimming and J lost 5 bases, with 22 bases between them. Germline values: CDR1 SGHRS, CDR2 YFSETQ. This CDR3 has 16 residues.

This chain uses TRBV4-3 with TRBJ2-7, with TRBD1 matching over 8 bases. V lost 4 bases, J lost 5 bases, and 10 bases stayed unmatched. CDR3 length equals 15 residues. CDR1 LGHNA and CDR2 YSLEER come from the germline V gene. Here the CDR3 DNA reads TGCGCCAGCAGCCCCGGACAGGGAATTGAAGACGAGCAGTACTTC. Its protein is CASSPGQGIEDEQYF.